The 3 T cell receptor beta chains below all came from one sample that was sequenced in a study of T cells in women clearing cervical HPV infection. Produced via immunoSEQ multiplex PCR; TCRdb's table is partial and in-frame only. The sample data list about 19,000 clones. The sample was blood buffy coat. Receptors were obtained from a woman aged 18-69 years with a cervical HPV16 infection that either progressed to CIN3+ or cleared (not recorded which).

CDR3 sequence: CASSSTGPYGYTF. The sequenced part of the CDR3 DNA is TGTGCCAGCAGCTCAACAGGGCCCTATGGC. The chain carries TRBV7-2 and TRBJ1-2; a weak D match, TRBD1 (6 bases). Read sequence stops 3 residues before the CDR3 end, and the germline J gene provides the missing end. Deletions cut 4 bases from V and 4 bases from J, with 10 bases between. The CDR3 consists of 13 residues. Germline V lookup: CDR1 SGHTA, CDR2 FQGNSA.

The covered CDR3 bases are TGTGCCAGCAGCGCGGACGAGCGGGGTAGGGATGAG. Residues: CASSADERGRDE. The entire CDR3 protein reads CASSADERGRDEQFF. The chain recombines TRBV7-9 with TRBJ2-1; 7 bases match TRBD2. The missing CDR3 end, 3 residues past where the read stops, is filled in from the germline J gene. Germline V gene sequence: CDR1 SEHNR, CDR2 FQNEAQ (reference sequence). Trimming removed 5 bases from V and 8 bases from J; junction bases left unmatched: 12. The CDR3 length is 15 residues.

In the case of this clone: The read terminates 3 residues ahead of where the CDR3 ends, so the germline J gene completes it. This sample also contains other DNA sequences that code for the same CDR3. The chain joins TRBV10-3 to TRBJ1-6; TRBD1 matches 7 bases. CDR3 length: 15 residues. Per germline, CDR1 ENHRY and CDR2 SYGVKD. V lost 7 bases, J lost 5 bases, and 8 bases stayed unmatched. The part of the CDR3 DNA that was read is TGTGCCATCAAGGAGCGGGACAGAGATAATTCACCC. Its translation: CAIKERDRDNSP. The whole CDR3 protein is CAIKERDRDNSPLHF.